The rows below give T cell receptor beta chains drawn from one sample of a study of identical twins. TCRdb reanalysed the 5' RACE reads using MiXCR and keeps one entry per CDR3 protein. The sample records 1.5 million to 2 million distinct CDR3 sequences, less than 40% being singletons. The material sequenced was cord blood. Every receptor here comes from a newborn girl in good health. Both conserved end residues are part of each CDR3. The order of the fields is V gene, clone size, D gene, J gene, CDR3 DNA, CDR3 protein. The D gene is left open where the match is weak. Size tells how often a clone was seen (once, few, many) or the class of an expanded clone, and some rows leave it out.

v_gene: TRBV29-1
abundance: many
d_gene: TRBD2
j_gene: TRBJ2-7
CDR3nt: TGCAGCGTTGAGCTCACTAGCGGGGGGCAGGAGCAGTACTTC
CDR3aa: CSVELTSGGQEQYF

v_gene: TRBV3-1
abundance: once
d_gene: .
j_gene: TRBJ1-5
CDR3nt: TGTGCCAGCAGCCAGTACGGGTCCGAGGGGAATCAGCCCCAGCATTTT
CDR3aa: CASSQYGSEGNQPQHF

v_gene: TRBV28
abundance: few
d_gene: TRBD2
j_gene: TRBJ2-7
CDR3nt: TGTGCCAGCAGTGACCGGAGGGGTAGCGGGAGGAGGGAGCAGTACTTC
CDR3aa: CASSDRRGSGRREQYF

v_gene: TRBV5-1
abundance: few
d_gene: TRBD1
j_gene: TRBJ2-7
CDR3nt: TGCGCCAGCAGTAGGACAGGGATCTCCGAGCAGTACTTC
CDR3aa: CASSRTGISEQYF

v_gene: TRBV7-9
abundance: .
d_gene: .
j_gene: TRBJ2-7
CDR3nt: TGTGCCAGCAGCTTAGTGGGGAGGATCGACGAGCAGTACTTC
CDR3aa: CASSLVGRIDEQYF

v_gene: TRBV12-3/TRBV12-4
abundance: .
d_gene: .
j_gene: TRBJ2-1
CDR3nt: TGTGCCAGCACTCCTGGGGCGGGTCAGCAGTTCTTC
CDR3aa: CASTPGAGQQFF

v_gene: TRBV5-1
abundance: .
d_gene: TRBD1
j_gene: TRBJ2-3
CDR3nt: TGCGCCAGCAGCTTGGCCCCAGGGGGCCCGGCGAATACGCAGTATTTT
CDR3aa: CASSLAPGGPANTQYF

v_gene: TRBV5-1
abundance: .
d_gene: .
j_gene: TRBJ2-3
CDR3nt: TGCGCCAGCAGCGGGGACGTCACAGATACGCAGTATTTT
CDR3aa: CASSGDVTDTQYF

v_gene: TRBV5-1
abundance: many
d_gene: .
j_gene: TRBJ2-3
CDR3nt: TGCGCCAGCATACTCACAGATACGCAGTATTTT
CDR3aa: CASILTDTQYF

v_gene: TRBV12-3/TRBV12-4
abundance: .
d_gene: TRBD2
j_gene: TRBJ2-1
CDR3nt: TGTGCCAGCAGTCTTAGCGGGGGGGTGCACAATGAGCAGTTCTTC
CDR3aa: CASSLSGGVHNEQFF

v_gene: TRBV20-1
abundance: .
d_gene: TRBD2
j_gene: TRBJ2-3
CDR3nt: TGCAGTGCTATTGGGCGGACTAGCGGGGGGCGCACAGATACGCAGTATTTT
CDR3aa: CSAIGRTSGGRTDTQYF

v_gene: TRBV20-1
abundance: few
d_gene: TRBD2
j_gene: TRBJ2-7
CDR3nt: TGCAGTGCTAGAGATTTGACTAGCGGGATCTACGAGCAGTACTTC
CDR3aa: CSARDLTSGIYEQYF

v_gene: TRBV5-1
abundance: .
d_gene: .
j_gene: TRBJ2-1
CDR3nt: TGCGCCAGCAGCTTCAGCCTAGCGAGGTCCTACAATGAGCAGTTCTTC
CDR3aa: CASSFSLARSYNEQFF

v_gene: TRBV28
abundance: .
d_gene: .
j_gene: TRBJ2-7
CDR3nt: TGTGCCAGCAGTAATCAGTCCTACGAGCAGTACTTC
CDR3aa: CASSNQSYEQYF

v_gene: TRBV27
abundance: .
d_gene: TRBD1
j_gene: TRBJ1-1
CDR3nt: TGTGCCAGCAAAATCGGGACAGGGGAATCGGGCACTGAAGCTTTCTTT
CDR3aa: CASKIGTGESGTEAFF

v_gene: TRBV13
abundance: .
d_gene: TRBD2
j_gene: TRBJ2-1
CDR3nt: TGTGCCAGCAGCCAAGGGGAGGGCCCTTACAATGAGCAGTTCTTC
CDR3aa: CASSQGEGPYNEQFF

v_gene: TRBV28
abundance: .
d_gene: TRBD2
j_gene: TRBJ2-4
CDR3nt: TGTGCCAGCGGATCTAGCGGGAGTAGGCGGAGGCAGTACTTC
CDR3aa: CASGSSGSRRRQYF

v_gene: TRBV20-1
abundance: .
d_gene: TRBD1
j_gene: TRBJ1-4
CDR3nt: TGCAGTGCTAAACCACGCCAGGGGGCTAATGAAAAACTGTTTTTT
CDR3aa: CSAKPRQGANEKLFF

v_gene: TRBV15
abundance: .
d_gene: .
j_gene: TRBJ2-2
CDR3nt: TGTGCCACCAGACAACTAGCATCCGGCACCGGGGAGCTGTTTTTT
CDR3aa: CATRQLASGTGELFF

v_gene: TRBV28
abundance: .
d_gene: .
j_gene: TRBJ1-5
CDR3nt: TGTGCCAGCATCTATAACAGCAATCAGCCCCAGCATTTT
CDR3aa: CASIYNSNQPQHF

v_gene: TRBV27
abundance: .
d_gene: .
j_gene: TRBJ2-7
CDR3nt: TGTGCCAGCAGTTTATCACCTGGTCCGGCCTACGAGCAGTACTTC
CDR3aa: CASSLSPGPAYEQYF

v_gene: TRBV28
abundance: few
d_gene: .
j_gene: TRBJ2-4
CDR3nt: TGTGCCAGCAGTTTATCTCGGACCGGGCCCAAAAACATTCAGTACTTC
CDR3aa: CASSLSRTGPKNIQYF

v_gene: TRBV12-3/TRBV12-4
abundance: few
d_gene: TRBD2
j_gene: TRBJ2-3
CDR3nt: TGTGCCAGCAGTTTTCTAGCGGCAAAAACAGATACGCAGTATTTT
CDR3aa: CASSFLAAKTDTQYF

v_gene: TRBV4-2
abundance: .
d_gene: TRBD1
j_gene: TRBJ2-2
CDR3nt: TGTGCCAGCAGCCTCCCGACAGGGAGCACCGGGGAGCTGTTTTTT
CDR3aa: CASSLPTGSTGELFF

v_gene: TRBV6-6
abundance: many
d_gene: .
j_gene: TRBJ2-5
CDR3nt: TGTGCCAGCAGTTACTCGAGGGGGGAGCAGTACTTC
CDR3aa: CASSYSRGEQYF

v_gene: TRBV29-1
abundance: .
d_gene: .
j_gene: TRBJ2-5
CDR3nt: TGCAGCGTTGAACGCTCGTACTTC
CDR3aa: CSVERSYF

v_gene: TRBV7-9
abundance: many
d_gene: .
j_gene: TRBJ2-1
CDR3nt: TGTGCCAGCAGGATGAAGCAGGGAGTTGAGCAGTTCTTC
CDR3aa: CASRMKQGVEQFF

v_gene: TRBV20-1
abundance: .
d_gene: TRBD1
j_gene: TRBJ2-3
CDR3nt: TGCAGTGCTAGCGGACAGGGCGCCACAGATACGCAGTATTTT
CDR3aa: CSASGQGATDTQYF

v_gene: TRBV20-1
abundance: .
d_gene: .
j_gene: TRBJ2-3
CDR3nt: TGCAGTGCTGGGCTAGCGATAAGCACAGATACGCAGTATTTT
CDR3aa: CSAGLAISTDTQYF

v_gene: TRBV5-5
abundance: few
d_gene: .
j_gene: TRBJ1-5
CDR3nt: TGTGCCAGCAGCTTGACCTCCCCGAACAATCAGCCCCAGCATTTT
CDR3aa: CASSLTSPNNQPQHF

v_gene: TRBV20-1
abundance: .
d_gene: .
j_gene: TRBJ2-7
CDR3nt: TGCAGTGCTAGAGTGGAAGGTATTAGCCCCTACGAGCAGTACTTC
CDR3aa: CSARVEGISPYEQYF

v_gene: TRBV18
abundance: few
d_gene: TRBD2
j_gene: TRBJ2-1
CDR3nt: TGTGCCAGCATCCACCGGCTAGCGGACTACAATGAGCAGTTCTTC
CDR3aa: CASIHRLADYNEQFF

v_gene: TRBV20-1
abundance: .
d_gene: .
j_gene: TRBJ2-3
CDR3nt: TGCAGTGCCCCGGGGGCGCGGGGGACAGATGCGCAGTATTTT
CDR3aa: CSAPGARGTDAQYF

v_gene: TRBV30
abundance: .
d_gene: .
j_gene: TRBJ1-5
CDR3nt: TGTGCCTGGAGCCCCACAGGGTTAATAGTTCAGCCCCAGCATTTT
CDR3aa: CAWSPTGLIVQPQHF

v_gene: TRBV2
abundance: .
d_gene: .
j_gene: TRBJ2-7
CDR3nt: TGTGCCAGCAGTACTCTAGCCTACGAGCAGTACTTC
CDR3aa: CASSTLAYEQYF

v_gene: TRBV4-2
abundance: .
d_gene: TRBD1
j_gene: TRBJ1-2
CDR3nt: TGTGCCAGCAGCCAAGATCGGACAGGGGGCCTCTATGGCTACACCTTC
CDR3aa: CASSQDRTGGLYGYTF

v_gene: TRBV18
abundance: few
d_gene: TRBD1
j_gene: TRBJ1-6
CDR3nt: TGTGCCAGCTCACCAGTAGCGACAGGGAGCTCACCCCTCCACTTT
CDR3aa: CASSPVATGSSPLHF